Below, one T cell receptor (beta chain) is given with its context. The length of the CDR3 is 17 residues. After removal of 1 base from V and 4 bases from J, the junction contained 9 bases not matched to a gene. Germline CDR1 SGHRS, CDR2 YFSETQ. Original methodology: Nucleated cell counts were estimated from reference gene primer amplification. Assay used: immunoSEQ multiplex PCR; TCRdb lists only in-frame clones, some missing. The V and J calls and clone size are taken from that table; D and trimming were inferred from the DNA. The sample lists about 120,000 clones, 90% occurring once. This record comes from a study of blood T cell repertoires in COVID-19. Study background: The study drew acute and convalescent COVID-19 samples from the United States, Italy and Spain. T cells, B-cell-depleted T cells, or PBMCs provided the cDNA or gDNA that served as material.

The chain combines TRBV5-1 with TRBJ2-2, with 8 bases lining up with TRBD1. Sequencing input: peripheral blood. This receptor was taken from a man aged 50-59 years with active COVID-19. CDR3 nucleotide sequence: TGCGCCAGCAGCTTGCTAGCAATCGGACAGGGCACCGGGGAGCTGTTTTTT. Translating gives CASSLLAIGQGTGELFF.